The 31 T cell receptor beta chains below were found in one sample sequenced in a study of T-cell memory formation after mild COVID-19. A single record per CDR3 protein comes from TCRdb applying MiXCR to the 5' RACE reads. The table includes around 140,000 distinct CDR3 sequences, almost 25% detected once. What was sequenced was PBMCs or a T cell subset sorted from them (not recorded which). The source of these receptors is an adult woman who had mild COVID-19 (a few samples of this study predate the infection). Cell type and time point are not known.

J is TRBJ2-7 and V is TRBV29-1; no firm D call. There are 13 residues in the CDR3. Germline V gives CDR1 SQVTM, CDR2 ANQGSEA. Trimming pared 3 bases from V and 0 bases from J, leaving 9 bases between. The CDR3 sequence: CSVEPVNSYEQYF. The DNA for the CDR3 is TGCAGCGTTGAGCCCGTAAACTCCTACGAGCAGTACTTC.

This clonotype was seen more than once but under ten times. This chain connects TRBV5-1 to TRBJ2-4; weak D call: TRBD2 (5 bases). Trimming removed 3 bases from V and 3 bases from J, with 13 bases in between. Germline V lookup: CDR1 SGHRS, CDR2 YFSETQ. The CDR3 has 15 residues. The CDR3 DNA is TGCGCCAGCAGCTCACTACTAGGTAGCAAAAACATTCAGTACTTC. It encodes CASSSLLGSKNIQYF.

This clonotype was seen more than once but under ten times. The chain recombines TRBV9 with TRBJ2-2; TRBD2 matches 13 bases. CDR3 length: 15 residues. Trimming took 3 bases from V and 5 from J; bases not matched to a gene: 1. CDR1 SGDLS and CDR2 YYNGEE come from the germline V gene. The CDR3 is CASSEGLAGTGELFF. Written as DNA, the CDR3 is TGTGCCAGCAGCGAGGGACTAGCGGGAACCGGGGAGCTGTTTTTT.

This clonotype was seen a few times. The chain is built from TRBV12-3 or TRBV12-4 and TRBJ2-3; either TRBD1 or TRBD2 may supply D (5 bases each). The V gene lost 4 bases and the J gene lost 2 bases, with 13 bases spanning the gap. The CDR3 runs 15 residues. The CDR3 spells CASSWRPGPTDTQYF. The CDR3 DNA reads TGTGCCAGCAGTTGGCGCCCGGGACCCACAGATACGCAGTATTTT.

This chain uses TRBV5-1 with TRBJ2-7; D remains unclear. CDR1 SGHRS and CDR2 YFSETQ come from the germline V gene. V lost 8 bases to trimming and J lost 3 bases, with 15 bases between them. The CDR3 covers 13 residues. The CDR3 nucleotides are TGCGCCAGTGGCAGCTCCACTTTCTACGAGCAGTACTTC. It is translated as CASGSSTFYEQYF.

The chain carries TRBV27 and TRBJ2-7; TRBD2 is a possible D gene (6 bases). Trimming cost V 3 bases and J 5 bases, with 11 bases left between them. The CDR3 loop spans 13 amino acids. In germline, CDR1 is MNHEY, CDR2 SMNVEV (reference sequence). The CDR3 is CASSFGGVNEQYF. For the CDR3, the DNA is TGTGCCAGCAGTTTTGGAGGGGTCAACGAGCAGTACTTC.

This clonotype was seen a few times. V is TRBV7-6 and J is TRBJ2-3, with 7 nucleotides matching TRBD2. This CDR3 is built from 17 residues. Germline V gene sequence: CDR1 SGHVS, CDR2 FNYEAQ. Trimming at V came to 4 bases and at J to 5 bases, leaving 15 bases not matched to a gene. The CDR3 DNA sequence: TGTGCCAGCAGCTCAGTACTAGCGACCTCGTCGAAAGATACGCAGTATTTT. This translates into CASSSVLATSSKDTQYF.

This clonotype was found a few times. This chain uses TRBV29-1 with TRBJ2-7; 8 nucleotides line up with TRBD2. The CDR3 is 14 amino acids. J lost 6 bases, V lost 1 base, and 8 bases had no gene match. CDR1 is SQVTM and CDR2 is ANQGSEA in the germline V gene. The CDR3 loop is CSVEGPGGLFEQYF. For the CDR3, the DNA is TGCAGCGTTGAAGGACCGGGAGGGCTCTTCGAGCAGTACTTC.

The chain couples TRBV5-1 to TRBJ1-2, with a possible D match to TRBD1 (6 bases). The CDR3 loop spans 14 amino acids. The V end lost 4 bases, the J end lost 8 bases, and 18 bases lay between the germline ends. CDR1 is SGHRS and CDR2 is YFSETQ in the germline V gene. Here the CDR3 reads CASSPPAGVEGYTF. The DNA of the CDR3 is TGCGCCAGCAGCCCTCCCGCAGGGGTTGAGGGCTACACCTTC.

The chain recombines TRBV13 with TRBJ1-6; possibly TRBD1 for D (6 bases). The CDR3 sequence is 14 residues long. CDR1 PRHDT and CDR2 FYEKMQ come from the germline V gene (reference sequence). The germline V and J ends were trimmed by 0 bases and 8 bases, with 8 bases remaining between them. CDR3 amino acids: CASSLGGAHSPLHF. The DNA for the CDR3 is TGTGCCAGCAGCTTAGGGGGGGCCCATTCACCCCTCCACTTT.

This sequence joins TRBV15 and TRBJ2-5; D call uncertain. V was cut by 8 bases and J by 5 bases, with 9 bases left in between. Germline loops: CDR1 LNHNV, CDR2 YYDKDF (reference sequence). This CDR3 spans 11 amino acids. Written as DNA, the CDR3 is TGTGCCACCGGCGTTGGGGAGACCCAGTACTTC. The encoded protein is CATGVGETQYF.

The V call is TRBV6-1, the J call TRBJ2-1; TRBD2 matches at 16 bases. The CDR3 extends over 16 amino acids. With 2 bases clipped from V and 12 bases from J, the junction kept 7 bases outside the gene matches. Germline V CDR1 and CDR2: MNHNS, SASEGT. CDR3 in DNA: TGTGCCAGCAGTGAAACGGGACTAGCGGGAGGGTTGGTGCAGTTCTTC. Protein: CASSETGLAGGLVQFF.

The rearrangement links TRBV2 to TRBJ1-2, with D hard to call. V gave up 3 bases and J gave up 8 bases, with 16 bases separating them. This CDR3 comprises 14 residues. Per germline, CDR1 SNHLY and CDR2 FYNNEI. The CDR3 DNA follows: TGTGCCAGCAGTGATTTGGGAGGTGTATACGGCTACACCTTC. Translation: CASSDLGGVYGYTF. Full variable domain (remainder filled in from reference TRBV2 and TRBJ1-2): EPEVTQTPSHQVTQMGQEVILRCVPISNHLYFYWYRQILGQKVEFLVSFYNNEISEKSEIFDDQFSVERPDGSNFTLKIRSTKLEDSAMYFCASSDLGGVYGYTFGSGTRLTVV.

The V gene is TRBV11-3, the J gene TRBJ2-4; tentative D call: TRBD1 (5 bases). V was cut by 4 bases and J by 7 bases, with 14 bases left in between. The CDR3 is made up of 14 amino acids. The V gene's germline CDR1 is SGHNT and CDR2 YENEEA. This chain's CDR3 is CASSSRRDSNIQYF. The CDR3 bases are TGTGCCAGCAGCTCCAGGCGCGACAGTAACATTCAGTACTTC.

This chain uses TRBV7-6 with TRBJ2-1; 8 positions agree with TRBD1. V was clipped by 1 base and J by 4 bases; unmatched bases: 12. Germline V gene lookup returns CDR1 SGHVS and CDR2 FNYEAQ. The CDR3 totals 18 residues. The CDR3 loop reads CASSLDKGDRSRYNEQFF. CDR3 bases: TGTGCCAGCAGCTTAGATAAGGGGGACAGGTCGAGGTACAATGAGCAGTTCTTC.

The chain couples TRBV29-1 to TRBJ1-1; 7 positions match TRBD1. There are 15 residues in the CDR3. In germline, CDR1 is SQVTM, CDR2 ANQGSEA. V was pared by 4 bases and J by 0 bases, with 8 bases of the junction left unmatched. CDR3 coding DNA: TGCAGCGTTGCTTGGGGGGACAGTTTGAACACTGAAGCTTTCTTT. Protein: CSVAWGDSLNTEAFF.

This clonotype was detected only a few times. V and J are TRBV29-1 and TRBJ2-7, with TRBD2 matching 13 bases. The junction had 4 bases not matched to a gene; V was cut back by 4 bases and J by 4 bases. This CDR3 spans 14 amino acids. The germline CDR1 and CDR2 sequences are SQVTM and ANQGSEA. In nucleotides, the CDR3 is TGCAGCGTTGCTACGGGACTAGCGGGATACGAGCAGTACTTC. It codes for CSVATGLAGYEQYF.

CDR3 bases: TGTGCCAGCAGCTCGTTAGCGGGAGGGCCCTCTGGGGAGCTGTTTTTT. Amino acids: CASSSLAGGPSGELFF. J is TRBJ2-2 and V is TRBV7-2; 11 positions agree with TRBD2. Germline CDR1 reads SGHTA; CDR2 reads FQGNSA. Trimming at V came to 4 bases and at J to 8 bases, leaving 9 bases not matched to a gene. The CDR3 is 16 amino acids.

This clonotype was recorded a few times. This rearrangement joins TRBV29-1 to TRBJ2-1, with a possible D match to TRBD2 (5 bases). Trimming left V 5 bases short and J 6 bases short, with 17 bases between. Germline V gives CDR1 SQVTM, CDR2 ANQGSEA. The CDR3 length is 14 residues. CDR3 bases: TGCAGCGTTTATGGGCGGGTGGGGTCCAATGAGCAGTTCTTC. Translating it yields CSVYGRVGSNEQFF.

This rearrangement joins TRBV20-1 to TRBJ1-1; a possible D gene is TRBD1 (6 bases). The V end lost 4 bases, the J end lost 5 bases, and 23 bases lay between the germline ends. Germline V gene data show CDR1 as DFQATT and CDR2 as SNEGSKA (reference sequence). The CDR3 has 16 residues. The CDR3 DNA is TGCAGTGCTATTACCCCATGGGGGGGCCTTGGGACTGAAGCTTTCTTT. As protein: CSAITPWGGLGTEAFF.

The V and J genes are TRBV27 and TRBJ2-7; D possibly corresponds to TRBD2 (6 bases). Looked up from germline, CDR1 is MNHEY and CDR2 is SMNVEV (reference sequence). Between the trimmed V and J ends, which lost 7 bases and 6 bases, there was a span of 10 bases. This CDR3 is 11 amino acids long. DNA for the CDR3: TGTGCCAGCATAGGAGGGGCCGAGCAGTACTTC. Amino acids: CASIGGAEQYF.

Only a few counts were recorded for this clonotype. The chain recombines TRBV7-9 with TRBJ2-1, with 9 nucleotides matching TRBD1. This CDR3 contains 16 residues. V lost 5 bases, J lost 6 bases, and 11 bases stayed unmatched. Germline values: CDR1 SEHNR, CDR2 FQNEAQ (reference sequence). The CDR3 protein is CASSATRDREANEQFF. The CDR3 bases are TGTGCCAGCAGCGCTACCCGGGACAGGGAGGCCAATGAGCAGTTCTTC.

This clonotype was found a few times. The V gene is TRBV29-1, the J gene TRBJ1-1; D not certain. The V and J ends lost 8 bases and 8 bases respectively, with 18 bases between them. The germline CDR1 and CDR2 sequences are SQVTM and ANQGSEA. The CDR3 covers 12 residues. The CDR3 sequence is CSSRLPNREAFF. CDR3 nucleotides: TGCAGCTCCAGGCTTCCGAATAGAGAAGCTTTCTTT.

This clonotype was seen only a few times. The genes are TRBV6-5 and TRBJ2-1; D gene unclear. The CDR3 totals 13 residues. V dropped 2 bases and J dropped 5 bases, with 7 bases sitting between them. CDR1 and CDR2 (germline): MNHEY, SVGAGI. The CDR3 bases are TGTGCCAGCAGTTACGACCGAGACAATGAGCAGTTCTTC. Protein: CASSYDRDNEQFF.

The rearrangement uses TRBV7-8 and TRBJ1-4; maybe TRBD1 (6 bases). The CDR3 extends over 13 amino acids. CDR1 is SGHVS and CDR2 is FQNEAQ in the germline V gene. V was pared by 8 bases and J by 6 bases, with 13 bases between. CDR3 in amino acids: CASCQGSDEKLFF. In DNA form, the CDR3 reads TGTGCCAGCTGCCAGGGGAGCGATGAAAAACTGTTTTTT. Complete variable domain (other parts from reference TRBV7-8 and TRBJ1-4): GAGVSQSPRYKVAKRGQDVALRCDPISGHVSLFWYQQALGQGPEFLTYFQNEAQLDKSGLPSDRFFAERPEGSVSTLKIQRTQQEDSAVYLCASCQGSDEKLFFGSGTQLSVL.

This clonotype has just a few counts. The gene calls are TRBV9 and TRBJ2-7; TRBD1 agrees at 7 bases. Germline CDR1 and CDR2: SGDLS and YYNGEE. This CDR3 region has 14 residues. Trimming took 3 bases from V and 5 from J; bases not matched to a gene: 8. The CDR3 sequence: CASSAGGGSDEQYF. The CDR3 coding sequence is TGTGCCAGCAGCGCAGGGGGTGGGAGCGACGAGCAGTACTTC.

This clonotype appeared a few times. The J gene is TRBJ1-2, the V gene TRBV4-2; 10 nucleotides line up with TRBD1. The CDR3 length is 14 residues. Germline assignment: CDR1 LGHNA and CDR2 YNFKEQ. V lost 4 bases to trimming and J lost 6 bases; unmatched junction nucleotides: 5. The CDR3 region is CASSPTGGFDGYTF. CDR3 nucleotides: TGTGCCAGCAGCCCGACAGGGGGCTTCGATGGCTACACCTTC.

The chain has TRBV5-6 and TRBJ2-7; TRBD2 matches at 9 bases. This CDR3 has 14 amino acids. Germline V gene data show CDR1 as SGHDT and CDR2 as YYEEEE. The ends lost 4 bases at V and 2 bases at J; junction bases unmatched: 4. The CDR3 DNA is TGTGCCAGCAGCCCTGAGCGGGGGGCCTACGAGCAGTACTTC. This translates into CASSPERGAYEQYF.

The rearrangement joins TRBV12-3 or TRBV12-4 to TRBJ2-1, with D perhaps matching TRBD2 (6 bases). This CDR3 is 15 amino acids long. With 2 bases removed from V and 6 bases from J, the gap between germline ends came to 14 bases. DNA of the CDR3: TGTGCCAGCAGTTTACAGAGACTAGGGGCCAATGAGCAGTTCTTC. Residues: CASSLQRLGANEQFF.

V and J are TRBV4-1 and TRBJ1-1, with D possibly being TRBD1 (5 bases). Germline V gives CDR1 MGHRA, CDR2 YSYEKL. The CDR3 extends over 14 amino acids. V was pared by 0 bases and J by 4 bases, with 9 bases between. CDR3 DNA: TGCGCCAGCAGCCAAGACAGGGCGATCACTGAAGCTTTCTTT. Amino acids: CASSQDRAITEAFF.

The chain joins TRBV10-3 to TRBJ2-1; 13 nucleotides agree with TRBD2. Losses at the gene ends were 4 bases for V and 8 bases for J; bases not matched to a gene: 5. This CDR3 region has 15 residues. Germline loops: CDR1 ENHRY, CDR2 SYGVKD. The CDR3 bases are TGTGCCATCAGTGCACGGACTAGCGGGAGTGATGAGCAGTTCTTC. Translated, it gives CAISARTSGSDEQFF.